This T cell receptor beta chain was sequenced for a study of spatial heterogeneity in lung cancer. Findings of the study overall: Blood contained ubiquitous expanded tumor TCRs more at resection than at follow-up.

CDR1 is SGDLS, CDR2 YYNGEE, per germline. Trimming shortened V by 0 bases and J by 8 bases, and 15 bases separated the two germline ends. The CDR3 sequence is 15 residues long. Time point defined: sample taken at primary tumor resection. The donors comprised about 74 untreated early-stage non-small cell lung cancer patients. The study sequenced unsorted whole RNA from tumor, nontumor lung or frozen PBMC. Every individual TCR cDNA molecule carried its own unique molecular identifier, which allowed correction of PCR and sequencing errors. TCRdb called the 5' RACE reads again in MiXCR, with one record for every CDR3 protein. In the table there are 48,000 or so distinct CDR3 sequences, 5.3% of which are singletons. This clonotype came up many times. What it binds is not known.

This clonotype originated in a male donor with early-stage non-small cell lung cancer. Sequencing used PBMCs, obtained at surgery. V and J are TRBV9 and TRBJ2-1, with a tentative D call TRBD1 (5 bases). The CDR3: CASSVESGPWDEQFF. The DNA of the CDR3 is TGTGCCAGCAGCGTAGAGTCAGGGCCTTGGGATGAGCAGTTCTTC.